These 7 T cell receptor beta chains share one sample of origin, sequenced in a study of long-term antiretroviral therapy in people with HIV. The authors ran the immunoSEQ assay, v3.0, at survey level. Method: immunoSEQ multiplex PCR; TCRdb's copy keeps in-frame clones and lacks some. The sample has about 17,000 clones, approximately 79% seen once; the top ten hold more than 7%. Sequenced here: unsorted PBMCs, sampled 0.1 years after starting antiretroviral therapy. Every receptor here comes from a man younger than 35 with HIV.

The chain joins TRBV30 to TRBJ1-5; tentative D call: TRBD1 (6 bases). Trimming left V 5 bases short and J 4 bases short, with 9 bases between. This CDR3 has 12 amino acids. Germline V gene sequence: CDR1 GTSNPN, CDR2 SVGIG (reference sequence). CDR3 DNA: TGTGCCTGGCAGGGGCAGAATCAGCCCCAGCATTTT. This encodes CAWQGQNQPQHF.

The rearrangement joins TRBV4-3 to TRBJ2-7; D is unresolved. This CDR3 has 15 amino acids. V was cut by 0 bases and J by 4 bases, with 13 bases left in between. Germline CDR1 reads LGHNA; CDR2 reads YSLEER. In DNA, the CDR3 is TGCGCCAGCAGCCAAGATTACAGCCCTGAGTACGAGCAGTACTTC. The encoded protein is CASSQDYSPEYEQYF.

The CDR3 bases are TGTGCCAGCAGCTCAGCATCAAGCTACTTCGTAGCCGCCATTAGGGGCTACACCTTC. Its translation is CASSSASSYFVAAIRGYTF. V usage is TRBV7-9 and J usage is TRBJ1-2, with D unresolved. Trimming pared 4 bases from V and 8 bases from J, leaving 32 bases between. Germline loops: CDR1 SEHNR, CDR2 FQNEAQ (reference sequence). The CDR3 has 19 amino acids.

The chain has TRBV7-2 and TRBJ1-3; 7 nucleotides agree with TRBD1. CDR3 length: 14 amino acids. Germline V CDR1 and CDR2: SGHTA, FQGNSA. V lost 1 base to trimming and J lost 9 bases; unmatched junction nucleotides: 6. In nucleotides, the CDR3 is TGTGCCAGCAGCTTAGAGGGGGCGCGGGGCACCATATATTTT. Its protein product is CASSLEGARGTIYF.

This chain links TRBV6-6 with TRBJ1-4; 7 nucleotides match TRBD1. The junction had 10 bases not matched to a gene; V was cut back by 6 bases and J by 3 bases. This CDR3 spans 16 amino acids. In germline, CDR1 is MNHNY, CDR2 SVGAGI (reference sequence). CDR3 amino acids: CASSLPGTVSNEKLFF. CDR3 in DNA: TGTGCCAGCAGCCTGCCCGGGACAGTTTCTAATGAAAAACTGTTTTTT.

The V call is TRBV29-1, the J call TRBJ1-2, with D possibly TRBD1 on 5 matching bases. The V end lost 6 bases, the J end lost 4 bases, and 9 bases lay between the germline ends. This CDR3 contains 11 residues. Germline loops: CDR1 SQVTM, CDR2 ANQGSEA. CDR3 sequence reads: CSVADSYGYTF. The CDR3, as DNA: TGCAGCGTGGCCGACAGCTATGGCTACACCTTC.

The count of this clone is one. This rearrangement joins TRBV29-1 to TRBJ2-3; tentative D call: TRBD1 (6 bases). Germline CDR1 SQVTM, CDR2 ANQGSEA. The CDR3 contains 15 residues. Trimming took off 4 bases at V and 2 bases at J, with 16 bases between the two ends. The DNA of the CDR3 is TGCAGCGTTGTTGTGGGGGCTAGCACCACAGATACGCAGTATTTT. Amino acid sequence: CSVVVGASTTDTQYF.